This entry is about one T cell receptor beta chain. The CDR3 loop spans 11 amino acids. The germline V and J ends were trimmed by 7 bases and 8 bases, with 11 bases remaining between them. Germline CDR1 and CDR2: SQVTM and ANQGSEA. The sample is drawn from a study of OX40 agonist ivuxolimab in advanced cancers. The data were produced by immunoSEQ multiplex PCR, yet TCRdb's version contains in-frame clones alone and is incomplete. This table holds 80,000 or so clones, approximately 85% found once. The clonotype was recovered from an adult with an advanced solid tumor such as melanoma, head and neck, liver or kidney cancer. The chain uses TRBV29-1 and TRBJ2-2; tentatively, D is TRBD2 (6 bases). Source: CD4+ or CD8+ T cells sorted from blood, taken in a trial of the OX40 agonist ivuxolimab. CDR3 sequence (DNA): TGCAGCGGGATGGGGGGAGGGGAGCTGTTTTTT. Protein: CSGMGGGELFF.